This T cell receptor (beta chain) came from a study of blood T cell repertoires in COVID-19. Method: immunoSEQ multiplex PCR; TCRdb's copy keeps in-frame clones and lacks some. The table records about 120,000 clones, about 91% of them present only once. Germline values: CDR1 MNHEY, CDR2 SVGAGI. V lost 6 bases and J 2 bases, leaving 14 bases between the germline ends. The CDR3 totals 15 residues. Specimen: peripheral blood. The rearrangement uses TRBV6-5 and TRBJ1-3; a weak D match, TRBD1 (5 bases). This clonotype originated in a woman between 50 and 59 years old with active or convalescent COVID-19. CDR3 nucleotides: TGTGCCAGCAGGACGATCAGGGAGGCTGGAAACACCATATATTTT. Translated, it gives CASRTIREAGNTIYF.